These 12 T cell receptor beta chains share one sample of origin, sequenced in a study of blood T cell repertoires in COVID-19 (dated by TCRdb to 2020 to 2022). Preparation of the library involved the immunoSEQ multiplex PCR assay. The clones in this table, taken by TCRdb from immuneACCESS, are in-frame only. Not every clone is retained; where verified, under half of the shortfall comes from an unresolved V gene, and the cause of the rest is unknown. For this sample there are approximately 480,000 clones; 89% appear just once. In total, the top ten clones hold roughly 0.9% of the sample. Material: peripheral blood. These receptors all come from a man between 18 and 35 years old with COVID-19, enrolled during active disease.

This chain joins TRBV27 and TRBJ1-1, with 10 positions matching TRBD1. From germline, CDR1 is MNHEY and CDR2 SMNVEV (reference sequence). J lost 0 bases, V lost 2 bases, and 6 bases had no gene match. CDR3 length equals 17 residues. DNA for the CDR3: TGTGCCAGCAGTTTAGGACAGGGGGGGGCTATGAACACTGAAGCTTTCTTT. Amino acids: CASSLGQGGAMNTEAFF.

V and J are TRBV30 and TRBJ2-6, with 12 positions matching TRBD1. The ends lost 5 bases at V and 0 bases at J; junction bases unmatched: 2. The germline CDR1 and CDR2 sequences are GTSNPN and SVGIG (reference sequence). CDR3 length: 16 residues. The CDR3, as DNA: TGTGCCTGGGAGGGACAGGGGGCCTCTGGGGCCAACGTCCTGACTTTC. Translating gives CAWEGQGASGANVLTF.

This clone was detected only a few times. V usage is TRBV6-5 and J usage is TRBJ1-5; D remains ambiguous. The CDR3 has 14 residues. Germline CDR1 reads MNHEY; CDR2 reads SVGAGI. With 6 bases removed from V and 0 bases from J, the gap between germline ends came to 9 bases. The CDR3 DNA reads TGTGCCAGCAGCCTCCGGGATAGCAATCAGCCCCAGCATTTT. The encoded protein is CASSLRDSNQPQHF.

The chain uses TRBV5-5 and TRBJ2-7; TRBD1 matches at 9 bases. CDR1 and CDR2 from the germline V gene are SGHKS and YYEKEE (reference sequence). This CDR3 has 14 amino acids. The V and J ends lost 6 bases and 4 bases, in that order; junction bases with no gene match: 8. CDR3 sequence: CASTPGQGLYEQYF. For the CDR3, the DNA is TGTGCCAGCACCCCGGGACAGGGTTTGTACGAGCAGTACTTC.

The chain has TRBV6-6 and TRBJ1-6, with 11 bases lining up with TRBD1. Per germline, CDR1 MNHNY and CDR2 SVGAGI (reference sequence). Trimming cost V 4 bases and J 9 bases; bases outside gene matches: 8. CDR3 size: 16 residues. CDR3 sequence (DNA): TGTGCCAGCAGTTCTCCGGACAGGGGGCAGGGTTCACCCCTCCACTTT. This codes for CASSSPDRGQGSPLHF.

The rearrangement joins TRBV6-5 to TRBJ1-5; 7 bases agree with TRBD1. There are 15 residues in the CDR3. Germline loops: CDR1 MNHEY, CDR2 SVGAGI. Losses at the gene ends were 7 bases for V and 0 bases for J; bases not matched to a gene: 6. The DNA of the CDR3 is TGTGCCAGCATTTCACAGGGGAATAGCAATCAGCCCCAGCATTTT. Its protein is CASISQGNSNQPQHF.

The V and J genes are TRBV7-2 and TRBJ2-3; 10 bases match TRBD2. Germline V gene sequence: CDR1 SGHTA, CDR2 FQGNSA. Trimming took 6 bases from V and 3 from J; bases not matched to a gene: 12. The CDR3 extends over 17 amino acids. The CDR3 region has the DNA TGTGCCAGCAGGCCTAGCAGCGGGAGGGGTAAGACAGATACGCAGTATTTT. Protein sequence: CASRPSSGRGKTDTQYF.

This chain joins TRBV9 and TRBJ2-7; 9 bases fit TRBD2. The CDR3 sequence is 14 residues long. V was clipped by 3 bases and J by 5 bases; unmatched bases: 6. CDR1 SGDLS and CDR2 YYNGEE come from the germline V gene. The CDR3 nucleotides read TGTGCCAGCAGCGGTAGCGGGAGAAACAACGAGCAGTACTTC. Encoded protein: CASSGSGRNNEQYF.

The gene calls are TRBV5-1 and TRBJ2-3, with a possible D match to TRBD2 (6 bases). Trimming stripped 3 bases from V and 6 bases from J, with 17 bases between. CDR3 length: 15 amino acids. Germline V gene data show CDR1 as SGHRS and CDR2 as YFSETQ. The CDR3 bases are TGCGCCAGCAGCTCCCGGGACTCCGGGCGGGATACGCAGTATTTT. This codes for CASSSRDSGRDTQYF.

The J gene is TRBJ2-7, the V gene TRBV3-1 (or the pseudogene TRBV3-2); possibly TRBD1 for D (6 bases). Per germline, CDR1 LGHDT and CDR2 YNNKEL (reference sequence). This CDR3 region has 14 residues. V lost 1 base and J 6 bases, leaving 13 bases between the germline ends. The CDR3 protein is CASSQAGGEAEQYF. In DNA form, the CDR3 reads TGTGCCAGCAGCCAAGCTGGGGGCGAGGCCGAGCAGTACTTC.

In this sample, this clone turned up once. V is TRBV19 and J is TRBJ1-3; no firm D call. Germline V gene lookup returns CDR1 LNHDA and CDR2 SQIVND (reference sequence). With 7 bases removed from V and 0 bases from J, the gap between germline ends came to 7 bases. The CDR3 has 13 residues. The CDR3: CASTPSSGNTIYF. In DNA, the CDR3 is TGTGCCAGTACCCCCAGCTCTGGAAACACCATATATTTT.

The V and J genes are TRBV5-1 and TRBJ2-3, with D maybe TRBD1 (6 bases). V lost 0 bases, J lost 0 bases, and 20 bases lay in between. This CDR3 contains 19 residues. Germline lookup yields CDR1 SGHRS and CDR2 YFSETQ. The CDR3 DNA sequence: TGCGCCAGCAGCTTGGGTTACGGGACATGGAATACTAGCACAGATACGCAGTATTTT. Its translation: CASSLGYGTWNTSTDTQYF.